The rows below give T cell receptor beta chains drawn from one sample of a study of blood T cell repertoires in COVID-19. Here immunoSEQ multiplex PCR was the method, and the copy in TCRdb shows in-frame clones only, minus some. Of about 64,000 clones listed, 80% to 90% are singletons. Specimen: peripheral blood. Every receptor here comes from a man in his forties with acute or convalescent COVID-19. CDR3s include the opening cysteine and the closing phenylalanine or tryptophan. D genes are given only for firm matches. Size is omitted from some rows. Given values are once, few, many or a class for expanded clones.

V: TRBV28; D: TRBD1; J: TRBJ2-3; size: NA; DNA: TGTGCCAGCAGTTCTTTTGTTGGAGACAGGGGGACAGATACGCAGTATTTT; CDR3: CASSSFVGDRGTDTQYF
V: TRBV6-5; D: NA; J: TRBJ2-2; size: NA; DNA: TGTGCCAGCAGTTACCCGCAGGGGATCGGGACCGGGGAGCTGTTTTTT; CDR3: CASSYPQGIGTGELFF
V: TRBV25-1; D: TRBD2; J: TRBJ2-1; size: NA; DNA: TGTGCCAGCAGGGTGGGGGGGTCCCAAAATGAGCAGTTCTTC; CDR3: CASRVGGSQNEQFF
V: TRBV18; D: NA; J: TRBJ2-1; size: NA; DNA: TGTGCCAGCTCACCACCGAACAGTCTTTCCCATGAGCAGTTCTTC; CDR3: CASSPPNSLSHEQFF
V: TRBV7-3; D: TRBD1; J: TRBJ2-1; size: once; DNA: TGTGCCAGCAGCCCCAGACAGGGTATCGATGAGCAGTTCTTC; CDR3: CASSPRQGIDEQFF
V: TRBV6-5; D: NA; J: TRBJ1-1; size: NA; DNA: TGTGCCAGCAGCTCCCCGGGACTAACAGGAACTGAAGCTTTCTTT; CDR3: CASSSPGLTGTEAFF
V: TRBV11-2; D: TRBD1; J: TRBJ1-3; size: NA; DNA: TGTGCCAGCAGCCCCTGGACAGGGGGCTCGGAGAGAACTGGAAACACCATATATTTT; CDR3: CASSPWTGGSERTGNTIYF
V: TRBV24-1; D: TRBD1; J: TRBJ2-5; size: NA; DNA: TGTGCCACCAGTGACCCCGATTTGGTAGGGGGCGGGGAGACCCAGTACTTC; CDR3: CATSDPDLVGGGETQYF
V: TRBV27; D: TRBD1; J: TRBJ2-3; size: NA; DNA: TGTGCCAGCCGGGACAGTGGCACAGATACGCAGTATTTT; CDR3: CASRDSGTDTQYF
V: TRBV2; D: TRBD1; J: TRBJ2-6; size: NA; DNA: TGTGCCAGCAAAGAGGGACAGGGCTTATCTGGGGCCAACGTCCTGACTTTC; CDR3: CASKEGQGLSGANVLTF
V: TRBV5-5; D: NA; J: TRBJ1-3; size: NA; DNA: TGTGCCAGCAGCTTGGCCGGGGGGTACTCTGGAAACACCATATATTTT; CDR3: CASSLAGGYSGNTIYF
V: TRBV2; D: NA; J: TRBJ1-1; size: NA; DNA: TGTGCCAGCAGCGGCCAGGGCCAGAACACTGAAGCTTTCTTT; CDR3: CASSGQGQNTEAFF
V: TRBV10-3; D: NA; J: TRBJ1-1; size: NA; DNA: TGTGCCATCAGTAGACAGGTGAACACTGAAGCTTTCTTT; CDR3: CAISRQVNTEAFF
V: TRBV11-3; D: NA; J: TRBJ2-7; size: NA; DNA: TGTGCCAGCAGCTACGGTTACGAGCAGTACTTC; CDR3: CASSYGYEQYF
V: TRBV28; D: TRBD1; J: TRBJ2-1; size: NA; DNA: TGTGCCAGCAGTACGCACGACAGGGGACGGCTTGAAGGTGAGCAGTTCTTC; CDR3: CASSTHDRGRLEGEQFF
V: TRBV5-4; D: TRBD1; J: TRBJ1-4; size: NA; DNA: TGTGCCAGCAGCTGGGACAGTGAAAAACTGTTTTTT; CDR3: CASSWDSEKLFF
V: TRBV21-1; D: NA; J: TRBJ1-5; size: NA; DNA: TGTGCCAGCATCCCAGGGCCGGCCGGGGGATATAGCAATCAGCCCCAGCATTTT; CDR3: CASIPGPAGGYSNQPQHF
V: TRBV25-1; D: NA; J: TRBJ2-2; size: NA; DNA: TGTGCCAGCAGTGCCCGAAAGGGGGAAGGCGGGGAGCTGTTTTTT; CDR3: CASSARKGEGGELFF
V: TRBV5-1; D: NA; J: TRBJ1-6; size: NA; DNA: TGCGCCAGCAGTATCCAGGGCGACCCCCCTAATTCACCCCTCCACTTT; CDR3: CASSIQGDPPNSPLHF
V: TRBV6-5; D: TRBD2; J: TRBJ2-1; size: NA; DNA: TGTGCCAGCAGTTTATCTAGCGGGGCCTTGTACAATGAGCAGTTCTTC; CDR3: CASSLSSGALYNEQFF
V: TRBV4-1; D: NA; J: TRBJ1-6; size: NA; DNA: TGCGCCAGCAGCCATGGAGAAGTCCGGGACACACAAACGGAAACCCTCCACTTT; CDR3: CASSHGEVRDTQTETLHF
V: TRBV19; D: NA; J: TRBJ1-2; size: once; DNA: TGTGCCACCAGAGGAGGGAAGCGTTATGGCTACACCTTC; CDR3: CATRGGKRYGYTF
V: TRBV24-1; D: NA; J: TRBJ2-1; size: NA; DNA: TGTGCCACCAGTGATACTCCTTTTAACAATGAGCAGTTCTTC; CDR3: CATSDTPFNNEQFF
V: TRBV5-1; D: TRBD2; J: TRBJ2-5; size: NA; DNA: TGCGCCAGCAGCTTGTTGCTAGCGGGGGGGGCAGGAGAGACCCAGTACTTC; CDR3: CASSLLLAGGAGETQYF
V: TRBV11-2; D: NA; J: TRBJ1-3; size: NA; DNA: TGTGCCAGCAGCTTAGATCTGGAGGAAAGGGCCTCTGGAAACACCATATATTTT; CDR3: CASSLDLEERASGNTIYF
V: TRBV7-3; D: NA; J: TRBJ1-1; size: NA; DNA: TGTGCCAGCAGTAAACAGGGAGCAAACACTGAAGCTTTCTTT; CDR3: CASSKQGANTEAFF
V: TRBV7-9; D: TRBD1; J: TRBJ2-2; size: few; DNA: TGTGCCAGCAGCCACCGAAACTCGACAGGGGGCAAGGCCGGGGAGCTGTTTTTT; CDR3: CASSHRNSTGGKAGELFF
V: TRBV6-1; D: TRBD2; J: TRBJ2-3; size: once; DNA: TGTGCCAGCAGTGAGTCTTCTCTTGGCAGCGGGGGCCGCGCCGAGTATTTT; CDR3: CASSESSLGSGGRAEYF
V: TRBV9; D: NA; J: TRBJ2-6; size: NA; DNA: TGTGCCAGCAGCGGCGGACAGACTCGCTCTGGGGCCAACGTCCTGACTTTC; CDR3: CASSGGQTRSGANVLTF
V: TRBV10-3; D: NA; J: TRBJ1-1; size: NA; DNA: TGTGCCATCAGTGAGACATTATTCATGAACACTGAAGCTTTCTTT; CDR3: CAISETLFMNTEAFF
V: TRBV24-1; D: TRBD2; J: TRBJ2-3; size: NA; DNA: TGTGCCACCAGTGATGCGAGCGGGGGCCCAGATACGCAGTATTTT; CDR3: CATSDASGGPDTQYF
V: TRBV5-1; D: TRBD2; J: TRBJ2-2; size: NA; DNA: TGCGCCTCCTCGGGGGGGACCCGGGAGAACACCGGGGAGCTGTTTTTT; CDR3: CASSGGTRENTGELFF
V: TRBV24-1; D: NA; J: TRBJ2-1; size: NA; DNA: TGTGCCACCAGTGATCCCAACGAGGCTCATGAGCAGTTCTTC; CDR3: CATSDPNEAHEQFF
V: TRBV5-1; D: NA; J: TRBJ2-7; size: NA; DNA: TGCGCCAGCAGCCCCGTTCCGGGTACCATATACGAGCAGTACTTC; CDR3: CASSPVPGTIYEQYF
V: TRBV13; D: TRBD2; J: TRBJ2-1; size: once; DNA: TGTGCCAGCAGCCTGGGGCGGGGGGGCCCAAATGAGCAGTTCTTC; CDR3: CASSLGRGGPNEQFF
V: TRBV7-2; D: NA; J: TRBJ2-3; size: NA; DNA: TGTGCCAGCAGCTTAGACTTCAGCACAGATACGCAGTATTTT; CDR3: CASSLDFSTDTQYF
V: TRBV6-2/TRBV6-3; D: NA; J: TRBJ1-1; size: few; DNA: TGTGCCAGCAGCCCTCAGCGGGGGGGCATGAACACTGAAGCTTTCTTT; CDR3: CASSPQRGGMNTEAFF
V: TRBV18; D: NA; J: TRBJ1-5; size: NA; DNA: TGTGCCAGCTCACCAGAGACAGGGCCCCAGCATTTT; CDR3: CASSPETGPQHF
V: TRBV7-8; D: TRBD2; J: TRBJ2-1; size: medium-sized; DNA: TGTGCCAGCTGCGTAAGACTAGCGGGGAACAATGAGCAGTTCTTC; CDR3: CASCVRLAGNNEQFF
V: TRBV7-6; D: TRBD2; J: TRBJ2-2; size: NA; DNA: TGTGCCAGCAGCTTGGCGACTAGCGGGGCTGTCACCGGGGAGCTGTTTTTT; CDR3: CASSLATSGAVTGELFF
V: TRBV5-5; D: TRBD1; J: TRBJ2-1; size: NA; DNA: TGTGCCAGCAGCTTGGGAGGGACAGGGCTTGAGCAGTTCTTC; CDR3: CASSLGGTGLEQFF
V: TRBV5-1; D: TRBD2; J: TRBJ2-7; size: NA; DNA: TGCGCCAGCAGCTTGGCCGTGACGGGGGGCGAGCAGTACTTC; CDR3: CASSLAVTGGEQYF
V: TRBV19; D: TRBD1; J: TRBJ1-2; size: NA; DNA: TGTGCCAGTAGTCTAAGGACAGGGGACTATGGCTACACCTTC; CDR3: CASSLRTGDYGYTF
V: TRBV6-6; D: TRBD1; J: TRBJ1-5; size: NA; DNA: TGTGCCAGCAGTAAGGACAGGGGAGGAAATCAGCCCCAGCATTTT; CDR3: CASSKDRGGNQPQHF
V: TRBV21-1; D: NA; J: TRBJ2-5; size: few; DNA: TGTGCCAGCAGCAAAGATAGAGTTATAGCGGGGACTAAAGAGACCCAGTACTTC; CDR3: CASSKDRVIAGTKETQYF
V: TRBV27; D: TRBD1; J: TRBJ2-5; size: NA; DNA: TGTGCCAGCAGTCCCCAGACAGGGGGCGCAGAGACCCAGTACTTC; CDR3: CASSPQTGGAETQYF
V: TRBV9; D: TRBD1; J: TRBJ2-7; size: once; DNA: TGTGCCAGCAGCGTAGGAGGGACAGCATTATACTTC; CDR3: CASSVGGTALYF
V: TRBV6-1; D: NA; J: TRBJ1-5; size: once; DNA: TGTGCCAGCAGTGAAGTGTCCCTTAGCAATCAGCCCCAGCATTTT; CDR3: CASSEVSLSNQPQHF
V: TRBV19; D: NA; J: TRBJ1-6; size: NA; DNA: TGTGCCAGTAGTCCGCGAGATAATTCACCCCTCCACTTT; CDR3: CASSPRDNSPLHF
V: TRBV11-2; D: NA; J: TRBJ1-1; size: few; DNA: TGTGCCAGCAGCTTATCGTTGACGGGGAACACTGAAGCTTTCTTT; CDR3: CASSLSLTGNTEAFF
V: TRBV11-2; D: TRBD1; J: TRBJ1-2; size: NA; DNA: TGTGCCAGCAGCCTGACAGGGTTGGAAGGCTACACCTTC; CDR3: CASSLTGLEGYTF
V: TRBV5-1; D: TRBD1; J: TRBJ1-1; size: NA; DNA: TGCGCCAGCGGCCCAGGGGGGTTCAACACTGAAGCTTTCTTT; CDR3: CASGPGGFNTEAFF
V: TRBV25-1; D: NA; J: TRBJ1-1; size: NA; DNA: TGTGCCAGCAGTGAAGGGAGCAACACTGAAGCTTTCTTT; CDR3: CASSEGSNTEAFF
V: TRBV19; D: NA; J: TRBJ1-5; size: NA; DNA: TGTGCCAGTAGTAGGGCAGTTATTAATCAGCCCCAGCATTTT; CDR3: CASSRAVINQPQHF
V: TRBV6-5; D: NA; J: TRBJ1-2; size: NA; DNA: TGTGCCAGCAGTTACTCGAGGAGCAGGGACTACACCTTC; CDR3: CASSYSRSRDYTF